One and the same sample provided the 17 T cell receptor beta chains below, sequenced in a study of low-dose radiotherapy and immunotherapy resistance in tumors (dated 2022 in TCRdb). Read against the paper, the sample's time point label means: after trial treatment. According to the study, the label for this sample's treatment or condition signals: LDRT plus nivolumab, ipilimumab, low-dose cyclophosphamide and aspirin (RACIN trial). TCRdb names Illumina MiniSeq as the instrument used. To make first-strand cDNA, Superscript III was used along with a set of TRAV- and TRBV-specific primers so that both the TCRalpha and TCRbeta chains were covered. TCRs were amplified for approximately 20 PCR cycles with Phusion, using a constant-region primer paired with the adapter attached to the V primers. Using fastp trimming at Q25 and MiXCR clonotype assembly, TCRdb reanalyzed the public sequencing data and kept in-frame beta chains. Each record represents a unique CDR3 protein, reported with the most common genes and DNA among its rows. Across this sample there are tens of thousands of distinct CDR3 sequences, with around 21% seen only once. 9.2% of the sample is in the top ten clones.

The starting material was PBMCs, obtained after low-dose radiotherapy plus immunotherapy. The source is a female donor with ovarian cancer.

This clonotype was detected many times. This chain uses TRBV7-2 with TRBJ2-1, with 7 bases matching TRBD2. V gave up 5 bases and J gave up 9 bases; unmatched junction bases: 7. This CDR3 spans 13 amino acids. CDR1 SGHTA and CDR2 FQGNSA come from the germline V gene. CDR3 nucleotides: TGTGCCAGCAGCGGGGCGGGGGTCGGTGAGCAGTTCTTC. This codes for CASSGAGVGEQFF. The full variable domain, its missing parts supplied by reference TRBV7-2 and TRBJ2-1, is GAGVSQSPSNKVTEKGKDVELRCDPISGHTALYWYRQSLGQGLEFLIYFQGNSAPDKSGLPSDRFSAERTGGSVSTLTIQRTQQEDSAVYLCASSGAGVGEQFFGPGTRLTVL.

This clonotype is labeled as medium-sized. The CDR3 nucleotides read TGTGCCAGCACCCGTTGGCAGGGGGGTCGGAATGAGCAGTTCTTC. The encoded protein is CASTRWQGGRNEQFF. This sequence joins TRBV28 and TRBJ2-1, with D perhaps TRBD1 (7 bases). The CDR3 has 15 amino acids. Germline V gene sequence: CDR1 MDHEN, CDR2 SYDVKM. The germline V and J ends were trimmed by 7 bases and 7 bases, with 20 bases remaining between them.

This clonotype was detected a few times. J is TRBJ1-2 and V is TRBV28; no reliable D call. The germline V gene has CDR1 MDHEN and CDR2 SYDVKM. Trimming took off 1 base at V and 2 bases at J, with 8 bases between the two ends. The CDR3 contains 14 residues. CDR3 loop: CASSLSQANYGYTF. The CDR3 coding sequence is TGTGCCAGCAGTTTATCGCAGGCGAACTATGGCTACACCTTC.

In its sample, this clonotype was seen many times. The chain uses TRBV5-1 and TRBJ2-1, with 8 nucleotides matching TRBD2. Germline loops: CDR1 SGHRS, CDR2 YFSETQ. The CDR3 sequence is 14 residues long. Trimming cost V 6 bases and J 4 bases; bases outside gene matches: 6. The CDR3 bases are TGCGCCAGCAATAGCGGGGATACTTACAATGAGCAGTTCTTC. Residues: CASNSGDTYNEQFF.

V usage is TRBV5-1 and J usage is TRBJ2-7, with D tentatively TRBD1 or TRBD2 (5 bases each). Germline V CDR1 and CDR2: SGHRS, YFSETQ. CDR3 length: 14 amino acids. The ends were cut back, 0 bases at V and 9 bases at J, with 16 bases in the middle. The CDR3 loop is CASSLAGQAEWQYF. In DNA form, the CDR3 reads TGCGCCAGCAGCTTGGCGGGGCAGGCTGAATGGCAGTACTTC.

This clonotype was seen ten or more times. The rearrangement uses TRBV9 and TRBJ2-2, with D maybe TRBD1 (6 bases). CDR1 SGDLS and CDR2 YYNGEE come from the germline V gene. This CDR3 is 16 amino acids long. V gave up 6 bases and J gave up 8 bases, with 23 bases separating them. The CDR3 is CASTLTGNYFEGELFF. The CDR3 DNA follows: TGTGCCAGCACCTTGACAGGAAATTACTTTGAGGGGGAGCTGTTTTTT. Drawing the rest from reference TRBV9 and TRBJ2-2, the complete variable domain is DSGVTQTPKHLITATGQRVTLRCSPRSGDLSVYWYQQSLDQGLQFLIQYYNGEERAKGNILERFSAQQFPDLHSELNLSSLELGDSALYFCASTLTGNYFEGELFFGEGSRLTVL.

This clonotype was observed a handful of times. V gene TRBV2 combines with J gene TRBJ1-6; a weak D match, TRBD1 (5 bases). Germline CDR1 and CDR2: SNHLY and FYNNEI. This CDR3 contains 13 residues. V was shortened by 1 base and J by 10 bases, with 8 bases between the two germline ends. In DNA, the CDR3 is TGTGCCAGCAGTGAAGGGAGGGGCTCACCCCTCCACTTT. Residues: CASSEGRGSPLHF.

At least ten counts were recorded for this clonotype. The V call is TRBV5-1, the J call TRBJ2-7; possibly TRBD1 or TRBD2 for D (5 bases each). This CDR3 comprises 15 residues. The germline V gene has CDR1 SGHRS and CDR2 YFSETQ. V was cut by 3 bases and J by 5 bases, with 18 bases left in between. CDR3: CASSYEGPPVDEQYF. The DNA of the CDR3 is TGCGCCAGCAGCTACGAGGGGCCCCCAGTCGACGAGCAGTACTTC.

This sequence joins TRBV2 and TRBJ2-7; 7 bases match TRBD2. Germline-derived CDR1 and CDR2 are SNHLY and FYNNEI. V trimming: 7 bases; J trimming: 6 bases; junction bases outside the gene matches: 12. The length of the CDR3 is 14 residues. The CDR3 here is CASNPGVRGVEQYF. The CDR3, as DNA: TGTGCCAGCAACCCCGGGGTCCGGGGGGTCGAGCAGTACTTC. The entire variable domain, with the rest obtained from reference TRBV2 and TRBJ2-7, is as follows: EPEVTQTPSHQVTQMGQEVILRCVPISNHLYFYWYRQILGQKVEFLVSFYNNEISEKSEIFDDQFSVERPDGSNFTLKIRSTKLEDSAMYFCASNPGVRGVEQYFGPGTRLTVT.

This clonotype was counted ten times or more. The chain's CDR3 is CASSWGEGLNTEAFF. The DNA for the CDR3 is TGTGCCAGCAGCTGGGGGGAGGGTCTGAACACTGAAGCTTTCTTT. The chain employs TRBV5-6 and TRBJ1-1, with D possibly matching TRBD1 (5 bases). The CDR3 has 15 residues. CDR1 and CDR2 (germline): SGHDT, YYEEEE. V was shortened by 3 bases and J by 0 bases, with 12 bases between the two germline ends.

The table lists this clonotype with many counts. The chain uses TRBV4-1 and TRBJ1-5, with D perhaps matching TRBD1 (5 bases). Trimming took off 3 bases at V and 9 bases at J, with 12 bases between the two ends. CDR1 and CDR2 from the germline V gene are MGHRA and YSYEKL. The CDR3 is 13 amino acids. The CDR3 protein is CASSHPMGGPQHF. For the CDR3, the DNA is TGCGCCAGCAGCCACCCTATGGGGGGGCCCCAGCATTTT.

The sample holds one count of this clonotype. It differs at one base from a far larger clone, so likely a read error. The rearrangement joins TRBV2 to TRBJ2-1; 10 bases match TRBD1. The CDR3 length is 14 residues. Trimming removed 3 bases from V and 10 bases from J; junction bases left unmatched: 6. The germline V gene encodes CDR1 SNHLY and CDR2 FYNNEI. The CDR3 reads CASSDDRGRGEQFF. CDR3 DNA sequence: TGTGCCAGCAGTGACGACAGGGGGCGCGGCGAGCAGTTCTTC.

By share of the sample, this clonotype is medium-sized. The chain uses TRBV5-1 and TRBJ2-7; D perhaps matches TRBD2 (5 bases). The V end lost 4 bases, the J end lost 2 bases, and 16 bases lay between the germline ends. CDR3 size: 15 residues. Germline CDR1 is SGHRS and CDR2 is YFSETQ. CDR3 nucleotide sequence: TGCGCCAGCAGCCCGGAGGCAGCTAGGCCCTACGAGCAGTACTTC. It encodes CASSPEAARPYEQYF.

This clonotype was seen a handful of times. The V and J genes are TRBV10-3 and TRBJ2-2; no reliable D call. This CDR3 is built from 12 residues. Trimming removed 8 bases from V and 1 base from J, with 5 bases in between. CDR1 is ENHRY and CDR2 is SYGVKD in the germline V gene. CDR3 sequence: CAIAGNTGELFF. CDR3 in DNA: TGTGCCATCGCCGGGAACACCGGGGAGCTGTTTTTT.

V is TRBV5-6 and J is TRBJ2-5; TRBD1 matches 9 bases. Germline loops: CDR1 SGHDT, CDR2 YYEEEE. V dropped 2 bases and J dropped 5; count of bases not matched to a gene: 7. The CDR3 loop spans 15 amino acids. CDR3 sequence reads: CASSLDGTGSETQYF. As DNA, the CDR3 is TGTGCCAGCAGCTTAGATGGGACAGGGAGCGAGACCCAGTACTTC. The whole variable domain, filled in from reference TRBV5-6 and TRBJ2-5, reads DAGVTQSPTHLIKTRGQQVTLRCSPKSGHDTVSWYQQALGQGPQFIFQYYEEEERQRGNFPDRFSGHQFPNYSSELNVNALLLGDSALYLCASSLDGTGSETQYFGPGTRLLVL.

This clonotype was recorded at least ten times. The chain carries TRBV27 and TRBJ2-7, with D perhaps TRBD1 (6 bases). CDR3 length equals 13 residues. The V and J ends lost 8 bases and 6 bases respectively, with 17 bases between them. Germline V gene data show CDR1 as MNHEY and CDR2 as SMNVEV (reference sequence). The DNA for the CDR3 is TGTGCCAGCTCACTCGGCAGGGGCGGCGAGCAGTACTTC. Encoded protein: CASSLGRGGEQYF.

This clonotype has ten or more counts. The chain uses TRBV6-2 or TRBV6-3 and TRBJ2-7; D is uncertain. This CDR3 comprises 13 residues. V lost 7 bases, J lost 4 bases, and 14 bases lay in between. Germline values: CDR1 MNHEY, CDR2 SVGEGT. The CDR3 here is CASILRPPYEQYF. DNA of the CDR3: TGTGCCAGCATCCTAAGGCCACCATACGAGCAGTACTTC.